These 18 T cell receptor beta chains were sequenced from one sample in a study of radiotherapy plus CTLA-4 blockade in lung cancer (dated by TCRdb to the late 2010s). Library creation used the immunoSEQ multiplex PCR assay. The table was pulled from immuneACCESS by TCRdb, which kept in-frame rearrangements only. Such tables lose some clones; where checked, under half of the loss comes from unresolved V genes, and the rest has no known cause. This sample lists about 23,000 clones; about two thirds were detected once. The top ten hold about 3% of the sample. This sample comprised peripheral blood, obtained from a patient treated with radiotherapy plus ipilimumab. The receptors derive from a human donor with non-small cell lung cancer whose response to radiotherapy plus ipilimumab could not be evaluated.

The sample holds a few counts of this clone. The gene calls are TRBV6-5 and TRBJ2-7; a weak D match, TRBD1 (6 bases). Germline V gene sequence: CDR1 MNHEY, CDR2 SVGAGI. The CDR3 is 14 amino acids. The V end lost 5 bases, the J end lost 2 bases, and 13 bases lay between the germline ends. CDR3 bases: TGTGCCAGCAGTCGGGACACGGATACCTACGAGCAGTACTTC. This translates into CASSRDTDTYEQYF.

The chain carries TRBV7-9 and TRBJ2-7; 12 bases match TRBD2. CDR1 and CDR2 from the germline V gene are SEHNR and FQNEAQ (reference sequence). The CDR3 extends over 15 amino acids. The junction had 5 bases not matched to a gene; V was cut back by 5 bases and J by 3 bases. DNA of the CDR3: TGTGCCAGCAGCCCCCGACTAGCGGGGGACTACGAGCAGTACTTC. It is translated as CASSPRLAGDYEQYF.

This chain links TRBV7-8 with TRBJ2-2; TRBD1 matches at 9 bases. The CDR3 runs to 16 residues. Looked up from germline, CDR1 is SGHVS and CDR2 is FQNEAQ. Trimming took 1 base from V and 6 from J; bases not matched to a gene: 6. The CDR3 reads CASSLGDRGSSGELFF. CDR3 nucleotide sequence: TGTGCCAGCAGCTTAGGCGACAGGGGGTCCTCCGGGGAGCTGTTTTTT.

The gene calls are TRBV1 and TRBJ2-1; the table's D call TRBD2 went unverified against the DNA. TRBV1 is termed a pseudogene. This CDR3 has 16 residues. CDR3: CTSRSPGGRATDEQFF. CDR3 DNA: TGCACCAGCAGATCCCCTGGCGGGAGGGCCACGGATGAGCAGTTCTTC.

This chain joins TRBV2 and TRBJ1-2; TRBD1 aligns across 8 bases. Germline V CDR1 and CDR2: SNHLY, FYNNEI. V shed 3 bases, J shed 8 bases, and the junction held 5 bases outside the gene matches. The CDR3 contains 13 residues. CDR3 residues: CASSDPTGVGYTF. The CDR3, as DNA: TGTGCCAGCAGTGACCCGACAGGGGTCGGCTACACCTTC.

This chain links TRBV28 with TRBJ2-5, with 11 bases aligning to TRBD1. The V segment lost 5 bases and the J segment 3 bases; nucleotides outside the gene matches: 5. Germline V CDR1 and CDR2: MDHEN, SYDVKM. The CDR3 is made up of 15 amino acids. The CDR3 DNA is TGTGCCAGCAGTGACAGGACAGGGGGCAAAGAGACCCAGTACTTC. It translates to CASSDRTGGKETQYF.

V gene TRBV11-2 combines with J gene TRBJ2-7, with 8 bases fitting TRBD2. Trimming took 5 bases from V and 7 from J; bases not matched to a gene: 13. The germline V gene encodes CDR1 SGHAT and CDR2 FQNNGV. This CDR3 has 15 residues. The CDR3, as DNA: TGTGCCAGCAGCCTTAAGCGGGAGTTCGGCGGGGAGCAGTACTTC. It is translated as CASSLKREFGGEQYF.

J is TRBJ2-5 and V is TRBV5-6, with D uncertain. Germline V CDR1 and CDR2: SGHDT, YYEEEE. Trimming removed 0 bases from V and 0 bases from J, with 6 bases in between. The CDR3 loop spans 14 amino acids. The DNA for the CDR3 is TGTGCCAGCAGCTTGGTAGCCTACCAAGAGACCCAGTACTTC. Its protein product is CASSLVAYQETQYF.

This clone was found once. The V call is TRBV7-2, the J call TRBJ1-5, with TRBD1 matching 9 bases. This CDR3 is built from 16 residues. Germline V gives CDR1 SGHTA, CDR2 FQGNSA. With 5 bases clipped from V and 4 bases from J, the junction kept 9 bases outside the gene matches. For the CDR3, the DNA is TGTGCCAGCAGCCCTCAACCGACAGGGGGTAATCAGCCCCAGCATTTT. Protein product: CASSPQPTGGNQPQHF.

The rearrangement links TRBV5-4 to TRBJ2-2; perhaps TRBD1 as D (5 bases). The V end lost 5 bases, the J end lost 1 base, and 18 bases lay between the germline ends. The CDR3 is 17 residues long. The V gene's germline CDR1 is SGHNT and CDR2 YYREEE (reference sequence). In DNA form, the CDR3 reads TGTGCCAGCAGTCCAACAGACAGCCACCTGAACACCGGGGAGCTGTTTTTT. It codes for CASSPTDSHLNTGELFF.

The CDR3 coding sequence is TGTGCCAGCAGTGAATTTGTCACAGGGGGTAGAGAGCAGTACTTC. Protein: CASSEFVTGGREQYF. The chain links TRBV2 to TRBJ2-7; 8 nucleotides agree with TRBD1. Germline V gene data show CDR1 as SNHLY and CDR2 as FYNNEI. V lost 2 bases to trimming and J lost 7 bases; unmatched junction nucleotides: 10. This CDR3 spans 15 amino acids. Full variable domain (missing parts from reference TRBV2 and TRBJ2-7): EPEVTQTPSHQVTQMGQEVILRCVPISNHLYFYWYRQILGQKVEFLVSFYNNEISEKSEIFDDQFSVERPDGSNFTLKIRSTKLEDSAMYFCASSEFVTGGREQYFGPGTRLTVT.

J is TRBJ1-2 and V is TRBV28, with D perhaps TRBD1 (5 bases). The CDR3 covers 15 residues. CDR1 MDHEN and CDR2 SYDVKM come from the germline V gene. V lost 5 bases to trimming and J lost 1 base, with 14 bases between them. The CDR3 nucleotides are TGTGCCAGCAGTCTCCTTGAAGGGGTTAACTATGGCTACACCTTC. This codes for CASSLLEGVNYGYTF.

CDR3 sequence (DNA): TGTGCCAGCAGCGTAGCCCAGGGTGGGCCCCAGCATTTT. The encoded protein is CASSVAQGGPQHF. This chain connects TRBV9 to TRBJ1-5, with D possibly being TRBD1 (5 bases). The CDR3 has 13 amino acids. Looked up from germline, CDR1 is SGDLS and CDR2 is YYNGEE. With 0 bases removed from V and 9 bases from J, the gap between germline ends came to 10 bases. Full variable domain (outside the CDR3, taken from reference TRBV9 and TRBJ1-5): DSGVTQTPKHLITATGQRVTLRCSPRSGDLSVYWYQQSLDQGLQFLIQYYNGEERAKGNILERFSAQQFPDLHSELNLSSLELGDSALYFCASSVAQGGPQHFGDGTRLSIL.

The chain recombines TRBV29-1 with TRBJ1-1; D remains unclear. The V gene's germline CDR1 is SQVTM and CDR2 ANQGSEA. V lost 7 bases to trimming and J lost 4 bases, with 13 bases between them. This CDR3 has 12 amino acids. The DNA for the CDR3 is TGCAGCGCTCAGGTTCTGGCCACTGAAGCTTTCTTT. This gives the protein CSAQVLATEAFF.

This rearrangement joins TRBV27 to TRBJ1-1; D gene ambiguous. The length of the CDR3 is 13 residues. Looked up from germline, CDR1 is MNHEY and CDR2 is SMNVEV (reference sequence). V was cut by 1 base and J by 1 base, with 4 bases left in between. The CDR3 nucleotides are TGTGCCAGCAGTTTATTCAGGAACACTGAAGCTTTCTTT. Translation: CASSLFRNTEAFF.

This chain connects TRBV19 to TRBJ1-4, with D perhaps TRBD1 (6 bases). The CDR3 is made up of 14 amino acids. The V end was cut by 5 bases, the J end by 4 bases, with 11 bases between. From germline, CDR1 is LNHDA and CDR2 SQIVND (reference sequence). CDR3 protein: CASSAGQNNEKLFF. In DNA, the CDR3 is TGTGCCAGTAGTGCCGGACAGAATAATGAAAAACTGTTTTTT.

The V gene is TRBV29-1, the J gene TRBJ1-1; the D gene is possibly TRBD1 (6 bases). The V and J ends lost 2 bases and 1 base respectively, with 8 bases between them. The CDR3 covers 13 residues. Germline V CDR1 and CDR2: SQVTM, ANQGSEA. The CDR3 region is CSVEKGQNTEAFF. The CDR3 DNA is TGCAGCGTTGAAAAGGGACAGAACACTGAAGCTTTCTTT. Using reference TRBV29-1 and TRBJ1-1 for the parts outside the CDR3, the full variable domain is SAVISQKPSRDICQRGTSLTIQCQVDSQVTMMFWYRQQPGQSLTLIATANQGSEATYESGFVIDKFPISRPNLTFSTLTVSNMSPEDSSIYLCSVEKGQNTEAFFGQGTRLTVV.

The rearrangement joins TRBV6-5 to TRBJ1-2, with D unresolved. The germline CDR1 and CDR2 sequences are MNHEY and SVGAGI. The CDR3 length is 13 residues. The germline V and J ends were trimmed by 6 bases and 6 bases, with 14 bases remaining between them. The CDR3 DNA reads as TGTGCCAGCAGCCAATACAGAGGGAATGGCTACACCTTC. It translates to CASSQYRGNGYTF.